This TCR beta chain stems from a study of control samples from healthy donors and cancer patients. The ends lost 5 bases at V and 4 bases at J; junction bases unmatched: 7. The CDR3 runs 14 residues. In germline, CDR1 is SEHNR, CDR2 FQNEAQ (reference sequence). Profiled with immunoSEQ multiplex PCR; TCRdb holds only in-frame clones, not every one. Here the sample spans roughly 47,000 clones, 80% to 90% being singletons. This chain connects TRBV7-9 to TRBJ2-7; 8 nucleotides agree with TRBD1. The source of this sequence is an older woman with lung cancer. Material: PBMCs. CDR3 nucleotide sequence: TGTGCCAGCAGCCGTTATCAGGGGGCATACGAGCAGTACTTC. Its protein product is CASSRYQGAYEQYF.